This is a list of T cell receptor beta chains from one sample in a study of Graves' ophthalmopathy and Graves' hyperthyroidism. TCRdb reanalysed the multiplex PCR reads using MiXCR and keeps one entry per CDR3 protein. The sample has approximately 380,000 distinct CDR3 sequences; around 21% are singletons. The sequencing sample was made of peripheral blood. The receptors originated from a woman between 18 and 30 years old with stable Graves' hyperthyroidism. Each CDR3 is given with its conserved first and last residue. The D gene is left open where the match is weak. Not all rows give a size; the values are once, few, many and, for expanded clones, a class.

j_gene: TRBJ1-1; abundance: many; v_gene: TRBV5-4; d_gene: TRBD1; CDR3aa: CASSWGQGNTEAFF; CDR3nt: TGTGCCAGCAGCTGGGGACAGGGAAACACTGAAGCTTTCTTT
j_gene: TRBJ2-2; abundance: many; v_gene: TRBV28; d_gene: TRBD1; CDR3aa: CASSPFTGGGTGELFF; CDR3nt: TGTGCCAGCAGTCCCTTCACAGGGGGAGGCACCGGGGAGCTGTTTTTT
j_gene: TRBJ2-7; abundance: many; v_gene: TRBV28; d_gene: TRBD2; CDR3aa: CASSLYGTSASYEQYF; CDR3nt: TGTGCCAGCAGTTTATACGGGACTAGCGCGTCCTACGAGCAGTACTTC
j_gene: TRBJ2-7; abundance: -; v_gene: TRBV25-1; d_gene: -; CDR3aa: CASSWTGTGVYEQYF; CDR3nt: TGTGCCAGCAGTTGGACCGGGACTGGAGTTTACGAGCAGTACTTC
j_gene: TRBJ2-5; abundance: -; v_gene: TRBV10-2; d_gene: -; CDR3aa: CASSDTGGEETQYF; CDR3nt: TGCGCCAGCAGTGATACCGGGGGTGAAGAGACCCAGTACTTC
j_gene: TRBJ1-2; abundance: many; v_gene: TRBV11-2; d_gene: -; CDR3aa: CASSLGLIYGYTF; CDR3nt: TGTGCCAGCAGCTTAGGACTGATCTATGGCTACACCTTC
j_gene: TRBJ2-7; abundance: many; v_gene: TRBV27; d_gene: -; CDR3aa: CASSTTGLGVREQYF; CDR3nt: TGTGCCAGCAGTACCACGGGATTGGGGGTTCGGGAGCAGTACTTC
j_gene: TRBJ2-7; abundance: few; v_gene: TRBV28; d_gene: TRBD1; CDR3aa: CASSSPGGGYEQYF; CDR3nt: TGTGCCAGCAGTTCTCCAGGGGGCGGGTACGAGCAGTACTTC
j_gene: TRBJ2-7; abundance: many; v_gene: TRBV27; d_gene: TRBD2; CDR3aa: CASMRGSTYEQYF; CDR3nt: TGTGCCAGCATGCGGGGGTCAACCTACGAGCAGTACTTC
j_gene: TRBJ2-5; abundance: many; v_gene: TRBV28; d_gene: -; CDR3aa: CASSLLRLRATKETQYF; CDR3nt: TGTGCCAGCAGTTTATTACGGCTCAGGGCCACCAAAGAGACCCAGTACTTC
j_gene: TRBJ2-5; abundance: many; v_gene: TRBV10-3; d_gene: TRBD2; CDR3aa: CAISESSGSFETQYF; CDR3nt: TGTGCCATCAGTGAGTCTAGCGGGAGTTTCGAGACCCAGTACTTC
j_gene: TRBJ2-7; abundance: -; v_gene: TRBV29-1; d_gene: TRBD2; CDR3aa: CSVDEGAGGFYEQYF; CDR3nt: TGCAGCGTTGACGAGGGAGCGGGGGGTTTCTACGAGCAGTACTTC
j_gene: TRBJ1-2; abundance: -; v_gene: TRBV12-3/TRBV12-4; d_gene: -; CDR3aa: CASRVKGGSYGYTF; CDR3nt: TGTGCCAGCAGAGTCAAGGGGGGCAGCTATGGCTACACCTTC
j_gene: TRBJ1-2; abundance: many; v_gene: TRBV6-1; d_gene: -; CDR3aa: CASSERSQSDGYTF; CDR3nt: TGTGCCAGCAGTGAAAGGAGTCAGTCTGACGGCTACACCTTC
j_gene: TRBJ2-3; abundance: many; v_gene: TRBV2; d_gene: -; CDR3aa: CASSASSGLTPDTQYF; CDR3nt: TGTGCCAGCAGTGCAAGTTCGGGGCTTACCCCAGATACGCAGTATTTT
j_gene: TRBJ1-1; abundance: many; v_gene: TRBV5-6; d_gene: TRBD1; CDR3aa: CASSLRTGSTEAFF; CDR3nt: TGTGCCAGCAGCTTACGGACAGGGAGCACTGAAGCTTTCTTT
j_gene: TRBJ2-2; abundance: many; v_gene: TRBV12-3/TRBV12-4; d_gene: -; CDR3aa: CASSLAGINTGELFF; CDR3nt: TGTGCCAGCAGTTTAGCGGGGATCAACACCGGGGAGCTGTTTTTT
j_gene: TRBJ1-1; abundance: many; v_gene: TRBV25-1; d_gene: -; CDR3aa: CASSGEMVKNTEAFF; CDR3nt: TGTGCCAGCAGTGGAGAAATGGTGAAGAACACTGAAGCTTTCTTT
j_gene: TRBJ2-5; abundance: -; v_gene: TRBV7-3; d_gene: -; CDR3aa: CASSLSGGAQETQYF; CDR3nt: TGTGCCAGCAGCTTAAGTGGTGGGGCCCAAGAGACCCAGTACTTC
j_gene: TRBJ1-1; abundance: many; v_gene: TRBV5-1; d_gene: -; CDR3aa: CASSLAPGDTEAFF; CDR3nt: TGCGCCAGCAGCTTGGCCCCTGGGGACACTGAAGCTTTCTTT
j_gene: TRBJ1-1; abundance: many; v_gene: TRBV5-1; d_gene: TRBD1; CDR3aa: CASSYDRVAEAFF; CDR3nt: TGCGCCAGCAGCTATGACAGGGTCGCTGAAGCTTTCTTT
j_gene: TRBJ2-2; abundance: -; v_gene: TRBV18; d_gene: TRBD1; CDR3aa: CASSPYDRGHTGELFF; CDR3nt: TGTGCCAGCTCACCGTACGACAGGGGCCACACCGGGGAGCTGTTTTTT
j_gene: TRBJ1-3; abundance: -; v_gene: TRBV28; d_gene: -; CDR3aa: CASSTYFQQGGLAGNTIYF; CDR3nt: TGTGCCAGCAGTACCTACTTTCAACAGGGTGGTTTGGCTGGAAACACCATATATTTT
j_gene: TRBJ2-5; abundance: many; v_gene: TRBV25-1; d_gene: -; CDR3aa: CASSGMAAGRPQETQYF; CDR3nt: TGTGCCAGCAGTGGAATGGCTGCAGGGAGGCCCCAAGAGACCCAGTACTTC
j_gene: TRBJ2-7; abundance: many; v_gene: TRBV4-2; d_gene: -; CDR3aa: CASSQDPGVEQYF; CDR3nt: TGTGCCAGCAGCCAAGATCCGGGGGTCGAGCAGTACTTC
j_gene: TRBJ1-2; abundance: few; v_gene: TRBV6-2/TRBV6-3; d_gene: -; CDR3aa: CASSQSSHGYTF; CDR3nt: TGTGCCAGCAGTCAGAGTTCTCATGGCTACACCTTC
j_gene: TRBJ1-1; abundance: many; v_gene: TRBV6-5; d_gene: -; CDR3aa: CASRIGFGDVHTEAFF; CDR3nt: TGTGCCAGCAGGATAGGTTTCGGGGACGTTCACACTGAAGCTTTCTTT
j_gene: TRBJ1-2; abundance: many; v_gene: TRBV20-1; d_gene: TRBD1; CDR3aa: CSARTGGYSYGYTF; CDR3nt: TGCAGTGCTAGGACAGGGGGGTATAGTTATGGCTACACCTTC
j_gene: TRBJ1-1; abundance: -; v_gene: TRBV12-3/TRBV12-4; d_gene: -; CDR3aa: CASIRSRVAETFF; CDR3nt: TGTGCCAGCATCAGATCCAGGGTGGCGGAGACTTTCTTT
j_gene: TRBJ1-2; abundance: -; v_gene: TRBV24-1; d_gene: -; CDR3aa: CATSDRLYGYTF; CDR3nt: TGTGCCACCAGTGACAGGCTCTATGGCTACACCTTC
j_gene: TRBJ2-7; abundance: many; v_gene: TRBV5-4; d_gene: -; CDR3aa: CASSPFRGPTYEQYF; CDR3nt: TGTGCCAGCAGCCCCTTCCGGGGTCCAACCTACGAGCAGTACTTC
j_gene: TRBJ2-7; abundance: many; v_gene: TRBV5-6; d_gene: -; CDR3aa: CASSLQGVATTSGQYF; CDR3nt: TGTGCCAGCAGCTTGCAAGGGGTAGCAACTACGAGCGGGCAGTACTTC